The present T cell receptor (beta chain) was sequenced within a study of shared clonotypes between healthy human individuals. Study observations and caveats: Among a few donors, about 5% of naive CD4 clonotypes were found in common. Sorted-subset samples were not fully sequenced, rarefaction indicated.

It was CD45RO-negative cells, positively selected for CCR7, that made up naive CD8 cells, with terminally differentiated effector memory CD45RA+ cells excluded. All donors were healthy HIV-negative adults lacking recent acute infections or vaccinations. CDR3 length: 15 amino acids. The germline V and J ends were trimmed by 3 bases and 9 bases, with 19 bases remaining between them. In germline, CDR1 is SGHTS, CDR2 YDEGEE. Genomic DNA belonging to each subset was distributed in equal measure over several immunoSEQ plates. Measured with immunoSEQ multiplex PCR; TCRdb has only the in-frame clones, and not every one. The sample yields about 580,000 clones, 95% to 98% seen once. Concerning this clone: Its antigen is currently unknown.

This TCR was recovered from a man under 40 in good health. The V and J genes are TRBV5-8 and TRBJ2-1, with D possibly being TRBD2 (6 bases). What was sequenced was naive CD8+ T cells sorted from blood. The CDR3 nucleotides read TGTGCCAGCAGCTCCTTTGTAGGAGGGAGAGGTGAGCAGTTCTTC. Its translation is CASSSFVGGRGEQFF.